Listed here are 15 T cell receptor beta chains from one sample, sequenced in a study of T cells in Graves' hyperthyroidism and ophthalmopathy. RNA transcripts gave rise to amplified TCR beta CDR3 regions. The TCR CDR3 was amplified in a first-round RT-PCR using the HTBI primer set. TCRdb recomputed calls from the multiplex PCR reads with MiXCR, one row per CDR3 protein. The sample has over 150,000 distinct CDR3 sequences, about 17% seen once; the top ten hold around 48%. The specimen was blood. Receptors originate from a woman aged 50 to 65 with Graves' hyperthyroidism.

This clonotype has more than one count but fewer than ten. The CDR3 bases are TGTGCCAGCACCCCTAGCGACTTTACAGATACGCAGTATTTT. It translates to CASTPSDFTDTQYF. The J gene is TRBJ2-3, the V gene TRBV7-8; D is perhaps TRBD2 (6 bases). Germline V lookup: CDR1 SGHVS, CDR2 FQNEAQ. Trimming shortened V by 7 bases and J by 3 bases, and 14 bases separated the two germline ends. The CDR3 covers 14 residues.

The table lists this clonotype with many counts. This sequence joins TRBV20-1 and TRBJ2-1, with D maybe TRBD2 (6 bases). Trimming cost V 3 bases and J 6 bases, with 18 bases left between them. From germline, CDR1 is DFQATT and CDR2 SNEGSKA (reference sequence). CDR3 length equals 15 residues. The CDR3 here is CSASPPRGSGNEQFF. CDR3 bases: TGCAGTGCTAGCCCCCCCCGGGGTAGCGGCAATGAGCAGTTCTTC.

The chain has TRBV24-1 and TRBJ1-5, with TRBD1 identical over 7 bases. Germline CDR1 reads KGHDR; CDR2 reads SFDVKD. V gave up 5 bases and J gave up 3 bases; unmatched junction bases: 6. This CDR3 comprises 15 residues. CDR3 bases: TGTGCCACCAGTGCCACCGGACAGGACAATCAGCCCCAGCATTTT. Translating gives CATSATGQDNQPQHF.

As DNA, the CDR3 is TGTGCCAGCAGCTCACAGACAGGGGTTGGGGGGGAGCTGTTTTTT. Translating it yields CASSSQTGVGGELFF. The chain recombines TRBV11-2 with TRBJ2-2, with 8 bases fitting TRBD1. This CDR3 has 15 residues. V gave up 4 bases and J gave up 8 bases; unmatched junction bases: 9. Germline V gives CDR1 SGHAT, CDR2 FQNNGV.

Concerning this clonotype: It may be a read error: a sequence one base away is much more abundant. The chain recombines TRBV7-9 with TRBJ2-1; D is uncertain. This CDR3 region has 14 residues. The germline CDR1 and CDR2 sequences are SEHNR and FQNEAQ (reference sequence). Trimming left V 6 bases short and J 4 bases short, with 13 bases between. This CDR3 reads CASRSPEHYNEQFF. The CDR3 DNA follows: TGTGCCAGCAGATCACCGGAACATTACAATGAGCAGTTCTTC.

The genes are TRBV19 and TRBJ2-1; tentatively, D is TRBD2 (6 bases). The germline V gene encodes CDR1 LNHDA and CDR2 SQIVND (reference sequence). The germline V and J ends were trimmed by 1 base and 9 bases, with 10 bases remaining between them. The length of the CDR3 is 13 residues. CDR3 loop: CASSIASDVEQFF. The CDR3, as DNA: TGTGCCAGTAGTATAGCTAGCGATGTTGAGCAGTTCTTC.

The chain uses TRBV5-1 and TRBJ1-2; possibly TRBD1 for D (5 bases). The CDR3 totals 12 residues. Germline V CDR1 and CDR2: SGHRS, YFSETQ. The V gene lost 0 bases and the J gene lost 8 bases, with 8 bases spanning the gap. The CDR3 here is CASSLGREGYTF. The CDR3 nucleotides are TGCGCCAGCAGCTTGGGCAGGGAGGGCTACACCTTC.

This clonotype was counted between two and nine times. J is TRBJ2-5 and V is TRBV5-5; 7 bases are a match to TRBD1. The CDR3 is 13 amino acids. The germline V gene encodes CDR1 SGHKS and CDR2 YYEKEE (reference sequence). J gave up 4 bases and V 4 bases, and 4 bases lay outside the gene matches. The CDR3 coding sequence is TGTGCCAGCAGCCCGACAGGGCTAGAGACCCAGTACTTC. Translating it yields CASSPTGLETQYF.

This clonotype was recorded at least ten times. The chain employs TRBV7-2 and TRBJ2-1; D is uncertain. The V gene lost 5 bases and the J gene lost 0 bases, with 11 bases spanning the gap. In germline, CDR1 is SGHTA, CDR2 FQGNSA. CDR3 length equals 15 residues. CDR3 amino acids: CASSPTLSSYNEQFF. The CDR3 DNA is TGTGCCAGCAGCCCAACCCTGAGCTCCTACAATGAGCAGTTCTTC.

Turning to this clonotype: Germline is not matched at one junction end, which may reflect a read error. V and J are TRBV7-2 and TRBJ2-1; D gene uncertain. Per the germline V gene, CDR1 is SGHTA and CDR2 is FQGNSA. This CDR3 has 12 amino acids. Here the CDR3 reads CASRLDGNEQFF. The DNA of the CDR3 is TGTGCCAGCAGATTAGACGGCAATGAGCAGTTCTTC.

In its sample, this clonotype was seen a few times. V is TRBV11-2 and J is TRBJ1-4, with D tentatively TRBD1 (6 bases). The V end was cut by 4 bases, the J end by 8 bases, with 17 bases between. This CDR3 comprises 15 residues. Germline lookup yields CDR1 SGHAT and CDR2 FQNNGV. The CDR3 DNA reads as TGTGCCAGCAGCTGGGGGCCGGGGGCTGACGAAAAACTGTTTTTT. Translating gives CASSWGPGADEKLFF.

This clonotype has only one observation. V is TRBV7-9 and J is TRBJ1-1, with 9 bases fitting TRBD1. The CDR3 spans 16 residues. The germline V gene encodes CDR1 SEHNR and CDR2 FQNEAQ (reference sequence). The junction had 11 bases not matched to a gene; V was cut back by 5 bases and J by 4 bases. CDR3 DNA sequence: TGTGCCAGCAGCCTCGCGCCGGGACAGGGAAGCACTGAAGCTTTCTTT. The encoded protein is CASSLAPGQGSTEAFF.

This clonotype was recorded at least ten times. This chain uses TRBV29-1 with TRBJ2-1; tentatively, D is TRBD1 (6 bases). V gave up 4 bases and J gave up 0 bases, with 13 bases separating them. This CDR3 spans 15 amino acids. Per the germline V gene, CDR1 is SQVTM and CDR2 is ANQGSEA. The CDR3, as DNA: TGCAGCGTTGCCGACTCCAGGGGCTCCTACAATGAGCAGTTCTTC. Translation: CSVADSRGSYNEQFF.

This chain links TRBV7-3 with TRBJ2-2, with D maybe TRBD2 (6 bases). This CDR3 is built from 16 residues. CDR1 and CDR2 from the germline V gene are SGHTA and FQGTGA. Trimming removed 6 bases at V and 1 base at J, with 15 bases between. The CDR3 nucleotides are TGTGCCAGCAGTTACCCCCAAGCGGGGAACACCGGGGAGCTGTTTTTT. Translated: CASSYPQAGNTGELFF.

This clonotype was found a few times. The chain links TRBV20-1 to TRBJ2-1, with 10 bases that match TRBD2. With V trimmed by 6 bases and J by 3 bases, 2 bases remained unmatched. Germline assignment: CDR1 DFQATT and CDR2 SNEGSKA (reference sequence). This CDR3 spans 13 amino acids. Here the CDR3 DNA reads TGCAGTGCCACTAGCGGGAACTACAATGAGCAGTTCTTC. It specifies CSATSGNYNEQFF.